A selection of T cell receptor beta chains follows, all from one sample in a study of cytomegalovirus exposure and HLA in healthy donors. Method: immunoSEQ multiplex PCR; TCRdb's copy keeps in-frame clones and lacks some. The sample records approximately 150,000 clones, roughly 65% being singletons. Sequencing input: PBMCs. These receptors came from a woman under 30 in good health and CMV-seropositive. The conserved cysteine and the conserved F or W are not part of the CDR3 here. D genes are given only for firm matches.

j_call,cdr3_length,v_call,d_call,cdr3_aa
TRBJ2-3,14,TRBV5-1,TRBD2,ASSKRTSGSGDTQY
TRBJ1-2,13,TRBV7-3,TRBD1,ASSPGQGARDGYT
TRBJ2-7,13,TRBV11-2,TRBD2,ASSSSGRAPYEQY
TRBJ1-2,12,TRBV16,NA,ASSPDLRANGYT
NA,12,TRBV4-3,NA,ASSQDTGPYEQY
TRBJ2-2,13,TRBV6-5,TRBD1,ASAMDRANTGELF
TRBJ1-2,12,TRBV30,NA,AWSGGRANYGYT
TRBJ2-2,13,TRBV6-5,NA,ATHRGGANTGELF
TRBJ2-1,13,TRBV18,TRBD2,ASSLLAGGADEQF
TRBJ2-7,11,TRBV9,NA,ASSVTPSYEQY
TRBJ2-7,13,TRBV5-1,TRBD2,ASSLVAGGGYEQY
TRBJ1-1,12,TRBV6-5,NA,ASSGTQVDTEAF
TRBJ2-1,12,TRBV10-3,TRBD2,AISGTSGRNEQF